This T cell receptor (beta chain) was observed in a study of cytomegalovirus exposure and HLA in healthy donors. The CDR3 length is 13 residues. V was cut by 1 base and J by 7 bases, with 8 bases left in between. Looked up from germline, CDR1 is GTSNPN and CDR2 is SVGIG (reference sequence). The primer mix had 60 Vbeta and 13 Jbeta primers. Assay: immunoSEQ multiplex PCR; the TCRdb copy retains only in-frame clones and omits some. The sample lists some 200,000 clones, roughly 87% seen once, with about 0.24% in the top ten. This clone was picked up a small number of times. This sequence originates from a girl less than two years old in good health and CMV-seronegative. Sample: PBMCs. This chain connects TRBV30 to TRBJ1-6, with a tentative D call TRBD1 (5 bases). CDR3 coding DNA: TGTGCCTGGAGTGGGGCAGGGAATTCACCCCTCCACTTT. Amino acid sequence: CAWSGAGNSPLHF.